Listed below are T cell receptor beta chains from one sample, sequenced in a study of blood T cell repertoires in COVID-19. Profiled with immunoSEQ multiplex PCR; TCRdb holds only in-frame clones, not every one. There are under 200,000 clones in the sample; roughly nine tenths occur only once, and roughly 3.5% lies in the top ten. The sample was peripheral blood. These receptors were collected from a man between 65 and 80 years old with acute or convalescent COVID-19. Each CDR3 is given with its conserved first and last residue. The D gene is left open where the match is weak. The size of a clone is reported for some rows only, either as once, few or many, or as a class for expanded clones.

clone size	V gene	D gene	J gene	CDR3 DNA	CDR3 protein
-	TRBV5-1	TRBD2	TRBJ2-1	TGCGCCAGCAGCCTGGGACTAGCGGACTACAATGAGCAGTTCTTC	CASSLGLADYNEQFF
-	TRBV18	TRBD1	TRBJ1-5	TGTGCCAGCTCGGCACAGGGGAGGCAGCCCCAGCATTTT	CASSAQGRQPQHF
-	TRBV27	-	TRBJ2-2	TGTGCCAGCAGAAAAGGGGTTTTGAACACCGGGGAGCTGTTTTTT	CASRKGVLNTGELFF
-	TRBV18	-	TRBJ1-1	TGTGCCAGCTCACCTATACCCAGGAACACTGAAGCTTTCTTT	CASSPIPRNTEAFF
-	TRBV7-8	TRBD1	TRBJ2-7	TGTGCCAGCAGCCGAACTTACACGGGACAGTCCTACGAGCAGTACTTC	CASSRTYTGQSYEQYF
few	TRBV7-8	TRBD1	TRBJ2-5	TGTGCCAGCAGCACTTGGGACAGGGGGGACCAGTACTTC	CASSTWDRGDQYF
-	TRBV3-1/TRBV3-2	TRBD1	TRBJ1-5	TGTGCCAGCAGCCAAGCCGGGACAGCAGCCCAGCATTTT	CASSQAGTAAQHF
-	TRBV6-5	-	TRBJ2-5	TGTGCCAGCAGCCTCCGGGGGGAGACCCAGTACTTC	CASSLRGETQYF
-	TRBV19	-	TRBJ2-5	TGTGCCAGTAGTCCCCGTGGAGGGGTGGAGACCCAGTACTTC	CASSPRGGVETQYF
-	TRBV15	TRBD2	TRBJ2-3	TGTGCCACCAGCAGAGATCTAGCGGGGGGGCCCGGCGGTACGCAGTATTTT	CATSRDLAGGPGGTQYF
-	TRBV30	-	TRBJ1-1	TGTGCCTGGAGCAAACAGCGGCTCGGGGTTTCGAACACTGAAGCTTTCTTT	CAWSKQRLGVSNTEAFF
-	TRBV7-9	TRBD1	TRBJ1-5	TGTGCCAGCAGCTCCGGACAGGGGTGGCAGCCCCAGCATTTT	CASSSGQGWQPQHF
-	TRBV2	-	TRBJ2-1	TGTGCCAGCAGTAACCTAGCTAGTGAGCAGTTCTTC	CASSNLASEQFF
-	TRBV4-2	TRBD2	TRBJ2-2	TGTGCCAGCAGCCGACTAGCGGAGAACACCGGGGAGCTGTTTTTT	CASSRLAENTGELFF
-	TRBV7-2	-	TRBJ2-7	TGTGCCAGCAGCTTAGGCGGGGGCTTCTCCTACGAGCAGTACTTC	CASSLGGGFSYEQYF
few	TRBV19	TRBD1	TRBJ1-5	TGTGCCAGTAGTAGCAACAGGGGGTTCTATCAGCCCCAGCATTTT	CASSSNRGFYQPQHF
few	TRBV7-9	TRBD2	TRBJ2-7	TGTGCCAGCAGCTCGGGGGGGGCAGCCCCGGGGTACGAGCAGTACTTC	CASSSGGAAPGYEQYF
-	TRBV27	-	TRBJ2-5	TGTGCCAGCAACCCCCGATCCCCGGGTATTGGAGAGACCCAGTACTTC	CASNPRSPGIGETQYF
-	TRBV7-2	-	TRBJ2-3	TGTGCCAGCAGCTTACAATGGAGACTAGGCGATACGCAGTATTTT	CASSLQWRLGDTQYF